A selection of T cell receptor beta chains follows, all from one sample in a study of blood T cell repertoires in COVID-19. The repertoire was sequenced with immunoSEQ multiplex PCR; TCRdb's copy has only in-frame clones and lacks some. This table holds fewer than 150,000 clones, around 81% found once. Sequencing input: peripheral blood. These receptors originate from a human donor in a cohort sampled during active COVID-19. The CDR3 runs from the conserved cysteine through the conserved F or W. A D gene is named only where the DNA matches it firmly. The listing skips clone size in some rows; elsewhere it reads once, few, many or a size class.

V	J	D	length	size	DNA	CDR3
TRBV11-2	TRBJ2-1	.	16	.	TGTGCCAGCAGCTTAACAGGGATGCCTATTGTCAATGAGCAGTTCTTC	CASSLTGMPIVNEQFF
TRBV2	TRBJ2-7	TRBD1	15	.	TGTGCCAGCAGCTATCTGGGACAGGGGCGCGACGAGCAGTACTTC	CASSYLGQGRDEQYF
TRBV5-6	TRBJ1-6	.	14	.	TGTGCCAGCAGCTTGGCGGGATGGAGCTCACCCCTCCACTTT	CASSLAGWSSPLHF
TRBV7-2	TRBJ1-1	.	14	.	TGTGCCAGCAGCCAAGCGGGTTCGGTCACTGAAGCTTTCTTT	CASSQAGSVTEAFF
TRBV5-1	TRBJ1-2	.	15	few	TGCGCCAGCAGCTCCCAGACTTCCGCTAACTATGGCTACACCTTC	CASSSQTSANYGYTF
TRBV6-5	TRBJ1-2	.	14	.	TGTGCCAGCAGTTACTCGAGAACTAACTATGGCTACACCTTC	CASSYSRTNYGYTF
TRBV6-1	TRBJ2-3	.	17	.	TGTGCCAGCAGTGAAGCCGCGGGGGCAGGAGGAGCAGATACGCAGTATTTT	CASSEAAGAGGADTQYF
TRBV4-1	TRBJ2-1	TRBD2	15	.	TGCGCCAGCAGCCCAAGTAGCGGGGGGTTCAATGAGCAGTTCTTC	CASSPSSGGFNEQFF
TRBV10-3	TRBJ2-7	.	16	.	TGTGCCATCAGTGTCTTAGACAGGCGTAGCTCCTACGAGCAGTACTTC	CAISVLDRRSSYEQYF
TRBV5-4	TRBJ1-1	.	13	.	TGTGCCAGCAGCCCGGGACAGAACACTGAAGCTTTCTTT	CASSPGQNTEAFF
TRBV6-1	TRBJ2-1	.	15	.	TGTGCCAGCAGTGAAGAGGGGGATTACTACAATGAGCAGTTCTTC	CASSEEGDYYNEQFF
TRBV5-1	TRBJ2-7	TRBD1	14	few	TGCGCCAGCAGCGACTGGGACAGGGGGATCGAGCAGTACTTC	CASSDWDRGIEQYF
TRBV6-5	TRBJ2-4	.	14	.	TGTGCCAGCAGAATCGATCCTACCAAAAACATTCAGTACTTC	CASRIDPTKNIQYF
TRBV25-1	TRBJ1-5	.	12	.	TGTGCCAGCAGTGACAACAATCAGCCCCAGCATTTT	CASSDNNQPQHF
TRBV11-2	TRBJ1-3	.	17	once	TGTGCCAGCAGCCCCCGGGGCGGGGCCGACTCTGGAAACACCATATATTTT	CASSPRGGADSGNTIYF
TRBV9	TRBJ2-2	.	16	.	TGTGCCAGCAGCCCACGTGGCAGGGGTGACACCGGGGAGCTGTTTTTT	CASSPRGRGDTGELFF
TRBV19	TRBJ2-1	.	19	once	TGTGCCAGTAGTATAGGCCCCCTGTTGGTTAAGGGGCTCTACAATGAGCAGTTCTTC	CASSIGPLLVKGLYNEQFF
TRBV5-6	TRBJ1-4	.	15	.	TGTGCCAGCAGCTTGCTTCGCCCGAGAAGAGAAAAACTGTTTTTT	CASSLLRPRREKLFF
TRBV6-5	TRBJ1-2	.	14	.	TGTGCCAGCAGCCTCGACCCGGGTACAGGGGGCTACACCTTC	CASSLDPGTGGYTF
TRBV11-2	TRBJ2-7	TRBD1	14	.	TGTGCCAGCAGCCCGACGGACAGGGGCTACGAGCAGTACTTC	CASSPTDRGYEQYF
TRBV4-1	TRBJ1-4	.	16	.	TGCGCCAGCAGCCGAATCCTGGGGGCTCGAGGTGAAAAACTGTTTTTT	CASSRILGARGEKLFF
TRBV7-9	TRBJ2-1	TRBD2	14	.	TGTGCCAGCAGTCTAGCGGGGGGGCCCAATGAGCAGTTCTTC	CASSLAGGPNEQFF
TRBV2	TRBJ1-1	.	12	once	TGTGCCGGGGGGACTCACCTCGCCGAAGCTTTCTTT	CAGGTHLAEAFF
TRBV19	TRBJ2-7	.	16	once	TGTGCCAGTAGTATAGATCTGGGGCGGAGATCCTACGAGCAGTACTTC	CASSIDLGRRSYEQYF
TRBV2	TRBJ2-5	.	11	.	TGTGCCAGCACCAGGCAAGAGACCCAGTACTTC	CASTRQETQYF
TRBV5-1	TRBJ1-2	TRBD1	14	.	TGCGCCAGCAGCTCCGACAGGGCTAACTATGGCTACACCTTC	CASSSDRANYGYTF
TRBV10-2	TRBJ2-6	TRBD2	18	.	TGCGCCAGCAGTGGCACTAGCGGGGGGAGCTCTGGGGCCAACGTCCTGACTTTC	CASSGTSGGSSGANVLTF
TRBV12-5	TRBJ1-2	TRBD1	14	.	TGTGCTAGTGTCATGGACAGGGGGACCTATGGCTACACCTTC	CASVMDRGTYGYTF
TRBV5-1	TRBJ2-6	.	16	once	TGCGCCAGCAGCTCCAGACAGACCTCTGGGGCCAACGTCCTGACTTTC	CASSSRQTSGANVLTF
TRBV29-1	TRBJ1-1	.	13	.	TGCAGCGTTGATGGACAGACGAACACTGAAGCTTTCTTT	CSVDGQTNTEAFF